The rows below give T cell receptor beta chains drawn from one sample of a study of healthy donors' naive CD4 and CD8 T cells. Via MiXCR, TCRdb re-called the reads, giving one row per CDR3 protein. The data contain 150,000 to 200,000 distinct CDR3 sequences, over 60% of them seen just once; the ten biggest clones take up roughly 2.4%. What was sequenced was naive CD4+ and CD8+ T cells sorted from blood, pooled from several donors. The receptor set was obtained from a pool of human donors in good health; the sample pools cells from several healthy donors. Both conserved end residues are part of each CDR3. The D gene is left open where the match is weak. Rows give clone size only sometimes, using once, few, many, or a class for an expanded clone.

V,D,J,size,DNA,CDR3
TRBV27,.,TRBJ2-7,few,TGTGCCAGCAGTACCCGGGACCTCACCATAAGCTCCTACGAGCAGTACTTC,CASSTRDLTISSYEQYF
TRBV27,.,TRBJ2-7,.,TGTGCCAGCAGTTTCGGAGAGGAGCAGTACTTC,CASSFGEEQYF
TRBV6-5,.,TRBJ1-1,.,TGTGCCAGCAGGAGGACAGTCACTGAAGCTTTCTTT,CASRRTVTEAFF
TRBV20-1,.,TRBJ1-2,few,TGCAGTGCTAGCCAACCGGCCAGAATTAACTATGGCTACACCTTC,CSASQPARINYGYTF
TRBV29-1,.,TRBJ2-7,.,TGCAGCGTCACTGCTATATCCTACGAGCAGTACTTC,CSVTAISYEQYF
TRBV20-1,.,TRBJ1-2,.,TGCAGTGCAATTACGCCCGACTATGGCTACACCTTC,CSAITPDYGYTF
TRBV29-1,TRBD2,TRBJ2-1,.,TGCAGCGTTGAAGGTCTAGCGGGAGATGACAACTACAATGAGCAGTTCTTC,CSVEGLAGDDNYNEQFF
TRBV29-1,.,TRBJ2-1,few,TGCAGCGTTGGGAATGATCGGGGGAATGAGCAGTTCTTC,CSVGNDRGNEQFF
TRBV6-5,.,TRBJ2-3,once,TGTGCCAGCACCGAAACAGCGTACACAGATACGCAGTATTTT,CASTETAYTDTQYF
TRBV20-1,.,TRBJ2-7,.,TGCAGTGCTAGAGACCTGACACCGCAGTACTTC,CSARDLTPQYF
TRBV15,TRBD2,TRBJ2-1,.,TGTGCCACCAGCTTAAGACTAGCGATTCCTTACAATGAGCAGTTCTTC,CATSLRLAIPYNEQFF
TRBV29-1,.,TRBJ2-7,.,TGCAGCGTTGAAGACCCTAGGGACTACGAGCAGTACTTC,CSVEDPRDYEQYF
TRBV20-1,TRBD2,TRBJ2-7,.,TGCAGTGCCAGCCCCCCTAGCGGGTCCTACGAGCAGTACTTC,CSASPPSGSYEQYF
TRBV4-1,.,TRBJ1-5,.,TGTGCCAGCAGCCAAGTCGGCGGTGGTCAGCCCCAGCATTTT,CASSQVGGGQPQHF
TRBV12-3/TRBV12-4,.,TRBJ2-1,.,TGTGCCAGCAGCGAGGGGGGTTCCTACAATGAGCAGTTCTTC,CASSEGGSYNEQFF
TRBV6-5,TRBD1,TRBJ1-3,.,TGTGCCAGCAAACCACAGGGGGCGGCTGGAAACACCATATATTTT,CASKPQGAAGNTIYF
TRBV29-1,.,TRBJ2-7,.,TGCAGCGCGGCCCGGGCCTACGAGCAGTACTTC,CSAARAYEQYF
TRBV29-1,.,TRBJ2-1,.,TGCAGCGTTGAAGAGGGGAGCTCCTACAATGAGCAGTTCTTC,CSVEEGSSYNEQFF
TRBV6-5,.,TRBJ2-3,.,TGTGCCAGCAGTCGGAAGGGTGCGGATACGCAGTATTTT,CASSRKGADTQYF
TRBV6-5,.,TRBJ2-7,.,TGTGCCAGCAGTTCCCTCATCGGCTACGAGCGGTACTTC,CASSSLIGYERYF
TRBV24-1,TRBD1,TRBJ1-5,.,TGTGCCACCAGTGATTTGCTGAATCGGACAGGGTGTGACCACTATAGCAATCAGCCCCAGCATTTT,CATSDLLNRTGCDHYSNQPQHF
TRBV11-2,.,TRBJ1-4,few,TGTGCCAGCAGCTTTGGTGAAAAACTGTTTTTT,CASSFGEKLFF
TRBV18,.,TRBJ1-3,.,TGTGCCAGCTCACCGGAGCAGGCAATCTCTGGAAACACCATATATTTT,CASSPEQAISGNTIYF
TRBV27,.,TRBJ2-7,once,TGTGCCAGCAGTTTAAACAGGGTATCCTACGAGCAGTACTTC,CASSLNRVSYEQYF
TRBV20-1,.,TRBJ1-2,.,TGCAGTGCCGAAATGGTTTCTAGCTATGGCTACACCTTC,CSAEMVSSYGYTF
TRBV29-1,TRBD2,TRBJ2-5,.,TGCAGCGGCCCTAGCGGGGAAGGGGAGACCCAGTACTTC,CSGPSGEGETQYF
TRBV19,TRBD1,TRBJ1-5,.,TGTGCCAGTACCAGGGAGGGGGCGCCCAATCAGCCCCAGCATTTT,CASTREGAPNQPQHF
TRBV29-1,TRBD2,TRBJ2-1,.,TGCAGCTTCACTAGCGGCTCCTACAATGAGCAGTTCTTC,CSFTSGSYNEQFF
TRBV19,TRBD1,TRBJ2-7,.,TGTGCCAGTAGTATGACAGGGGGCGAGCAGTACTTC,CASSMTGGEQYF
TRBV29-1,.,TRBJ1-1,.,TGCAGCGAGGCCCGACACACTGAAGCTTTCTTT,CSEARHTEAFF
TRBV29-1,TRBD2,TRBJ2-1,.,TGCAGCGTCGAGCGGGAGGAATTAAATGAGCAGTTCTTC,CSVEREELNEQFF
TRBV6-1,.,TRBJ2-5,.,TGTGCCAGCAGTGAAGGAGTTCAAGAGACCCAGTACTTC,CASSEGVQETQYF
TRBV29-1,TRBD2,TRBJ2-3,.,TGCAGCGTTGAAGGTACTAGCGGGAACACAGATACGCAGTATTTT,CSVEGTSGNTDTQYF
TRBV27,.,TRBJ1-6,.,TGTGCCAGCAGTTTACGGGGTTGGAATTCACCCCTCCACTTT,CASSLRGWNSPLHF
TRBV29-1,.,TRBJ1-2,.,TGCAGCGTTGAAGTCAACTATGGCTACACCTTC,CSVEVNYGYTF
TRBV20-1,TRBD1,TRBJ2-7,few,TGCAGTGCTGCAGAGCCGGGACAGGGCACCGCAGAGCAGTACTTC,CSAAEPGQGTAEQYF
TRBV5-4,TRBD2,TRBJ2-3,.,TGCGCCAGCAGCCACCATCAGTGGCGGGAGGAAGTAGATACGCAGTATTTT,CASSHHQWREEVDTQYF
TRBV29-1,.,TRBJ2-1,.,TGCAGCGTTGCTTCGGGGATGGAGCAGTTCTTC,CSVASGMEQFF
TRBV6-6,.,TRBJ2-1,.,TGTGCCAGCACCTTTACGAGGCAGGGTAGCAATGAGCAGTTCTTC,CASTFTRQGSNEQFF
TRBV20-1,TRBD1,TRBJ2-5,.,TGCAGTGCTAGAGGCCTCCCAGGGGGCGGGGAGACCCAGTACTTC,CSARGLPGGGETQYF
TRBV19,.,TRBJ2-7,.,TGTGCCAGTAGTATAGGAGGACTTGGCAACGAGCAGTACTTC,CASSIGGLGNEQYF
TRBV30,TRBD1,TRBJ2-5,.,TGTGCCTGGGACTCGACAGGGAAGGGTTTAGAGACCCAGTACTTC,CAWDSTGKGLETQYF
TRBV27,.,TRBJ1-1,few,TGTGCCAGCAGTTTATCGACAGGGAACACTGAAGCTTTCTTT,CASSLSTGNTEAFF